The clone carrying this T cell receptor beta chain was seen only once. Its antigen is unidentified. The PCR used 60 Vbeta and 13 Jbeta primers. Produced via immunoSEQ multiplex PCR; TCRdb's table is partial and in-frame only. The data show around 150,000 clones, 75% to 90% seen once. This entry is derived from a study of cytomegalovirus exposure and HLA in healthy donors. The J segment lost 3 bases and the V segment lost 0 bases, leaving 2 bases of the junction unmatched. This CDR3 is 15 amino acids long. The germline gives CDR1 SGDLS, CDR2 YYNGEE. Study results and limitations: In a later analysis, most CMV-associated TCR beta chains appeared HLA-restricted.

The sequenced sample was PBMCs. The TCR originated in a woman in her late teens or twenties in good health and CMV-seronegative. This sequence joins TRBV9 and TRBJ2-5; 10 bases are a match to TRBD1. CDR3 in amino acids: CASSVGTGGKETQYF. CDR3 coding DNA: TGTGCCAGCAGCGTAGGGACAGGGGGAAAAGAGACCCAGTACTTC.